This T cell receptor beta chain was profiled in a study of blood T cells in healthy people across ages. Notes on the study in general: Measured against age, TCR beta diversity per million T cells decreased in a roughly linear manner. CMV infection status of these donors was not known.

The authors ran a second PCR of about 6 to 11 cycles using a sample-barcoded 5' primer and a J-beta primer mix. TCRdb ran MiXCR on the 5' RACE reads and lists one entry per CDR3 protein. The sample has hundreds of thousands of distinct CDR3 sequences, about 45% seen once. A note on this clonotype: The target antigen is unknown.

Each donor supplied ten milliliters of peripheral blood. Total RNA amounts of at least 6 micrograms were extracted per sample. The sequenced material came from blood. This clonotype originated in an elderly man in good health.

CDR3: CAAAISHSTDTQYF. The CDR3 DNA follows: TGTGCCGCCGCTATCTCGCATAGCACAGATACGCAGTATTTT. The V and J genes are TRBV30 and TRBJ2-3; D gene uncertain. This CDR3 is built from 14 residues. Trimming took 8 bases from V and 0 from J, leaving 15 bases between them. The germline V gene has CDR1 GTSNPN and CDR2 SVGIG (reference sequence). Full variable domain (missing parts from reference TRBV30 and TRBJ2-3): SQTIHQWPATLVQPVGSPLSLECTVEGTSNPNLYWYRQAAGRGLQLLFYSVGIGQISSEVPQNLSASRPQDRQFILSSKKLLLSDSGFYLCAAAISHSTDTQYFGPGTRLTVL.